This T cell receptor beta chain was captured in a study of blood T cell repertoires in COVID-19. Study details: Both acute and convalescent COVID-19 samples were obtained from the United States, Italy and Spain. T cells, B-cell-depleted T cells, or PBMCs supplied cDNA or gDNA.

TCRdb's copy holds only in-frame clones and misses some; the assay was immunoSEQ multiplex PCR. This table holds approximately 68,000 clones, 80% to 90% found once. With 2 bases clipped from V and 7 bases from J, the junction kept 2 bases outside the gene matches. CDR3 size: 14 residues. The germline gives CDR1 KGHSH, CDR2 LQKENI. What was sequenced was peripheral blood. The rearrangement joins TRBV18 to TRBJ1-5; TRBD1 aligns across 10 bases. The sequence was obtained from a man aged 50 or older with active COVID-19. CDR3 DNA sequence: TGTGCCAGCTCACCATTGGACAGGGGGCAGCCCCAGCATTTT. It translates to CASSPLDRGQPQHF.